Below, 13 T cell receptor beta chains from the same sample are listed, as sequenced in a study of technical replicates of blood from a few donors. Profiled with immunoSEQ multiplex PCR; TCRdb holds only in-frame clones, not every one. Of about 56,000 clones listed, over 85% were seen once; the top ten hold less than 5.5%. Source material: PBMCs. The receptors come from a human donor in good health. Some clones in this sample may be carry-over from other donors' samples.

The chain carries TRBV4-3 and TRBJ1-5; D might be TRBD1 (5 bases). CDR3 length equals 15 residues. Germline V CDR1 and CDR2: LGHNA, YSLEER. V gave up 0 bases and J gave up 5 bases, with 11 bases separating them. The CDR3: CASSQDHRGYQPQHF. CDR3 bases: TGCGCCAGCAGCCAAGATCATCGGGGGTATCAGCCCCAGCATTTT.

This chain connects TRBV7-2 to TRBJ2-1, with TRBD1 identical over 7 bases. The CDR3 runs 15 residues. Germline lookup yields CDR1 SGHTA and CDR2 FQGNSA. V dropped 4 bases and J dropped 2; count of bases not matched to a gene: 5. CDR3 amino acids: CASSSQTGTYNEQFF. As DNA, the CDR3 is TGTGCCAGCAGCTCTCAGACAGGGACCTACAATGAGCAGTTCTTC.

The genes are TRBV4-3 and TRBJ2-7; a weak D match, TRBD1 (6 bases). This CDR3 comprises 15 residues. V was trimmed by 0 bases and J by 0 bases, leaving 9 bases between them. The V gene's germline CDR1 is LGHNA and CDR2 YSLEER. CDR3 protein: CASSQDRRGSYEQYF. The CDR3 DNA reads as TGCGCCAGCAGCCAAGATCGCAGGGGCTCCTACGAGCAGTACTTC.

The chain employs TRBV19 and TRBJ1-5; 7 positions agree with TRBD1. The CDR3 contains 16 residues. Germline loops: CDR1 LNHDA, CDR2 SQIVND (reference sequence). V shed 5 bases, J shed 7 bases, and the junction held 14 bases outside the gene matches. The CDR3 is CASSVNGQAGYQPQHF. The DNA for the CDR3 is TGTGCCAGTAGTGTGAACGGACAGGCGGGTTACCAGCCCCAGCATTTT.

This chain connects TRBV7-8 to TRBJ2-3, with 7 positions matching TRBD1. The CDR3 covers 18 residues. The germline V gene has CDR1 SGHVS and CDR2 FQNEAQ. The trim removed 1 base at V and 0 bases at J, leaving 10 bases unmatched. In nucleotides, the CDR3 is TGTGCCAGCAGCTTAGAGGACAGGCTAACGCCTAGCACAGATACGCAGTATTTT. Its protein is CASSLEDRLTPSTDTQYF.

The rearrangement joins TRBV4-3 to TRBJ1-2; D is undetermined. This CDR3 spans 19 amino acids. V was pared by 0 bases and J by 0 bases, with 20 bases between. Germline V gene lookup returns CDR1 LGHNA and CDR2 YSLEER. CDR3 residues: CASSQDSPGRVGANYGYTF. Written as DNA, the CDR3 is TGCGCCAGCAGCCAAGATTCGCCTGGTCGGGTCGGAGCTAACTATGGCTACACCTTC.

V is TRBV11-1 and J is TRBJ2-5; 9 nucleotides line up with TRBD1. V shed 5 bases, J shed 5 bases, and the junction held 12 bases outside the gene matches. The CDR3 has 16 residues. Germline V gene data show CDR1 as SGHAT and CDR2 as FQDESV (reference sequence). The CDR3 DNA reads TGTGCCAGCAGCCCCCGCGGGGACAGGGAAGGCGAGACCCAGTACTTC. Amino acids: CASSPRGDREGETQYF.

The chain joins TRBV4-3 to TRBJ2-1; D unresolved. CDR3 size: 15 residues. Trimming removed 0 bases at V and 5 bases at J, with 11 bases between. Germline CDR1 is LGHNA and CDR2 is YSLEER. Here the CDR3 reads CASSQDSLVDNEQFF. CDR3 DNA sequence: TGCGCCAGCAGCCAAGACTCCCTAGTTGACAATGAGCAGTTCTTC.

The V call is TRBV6-6, the J call TRBJ1-2, with 7 bases lining up with TRBD1. The junction had 5 bases not matched to a gene; V was cut back by 7 bases and J by 6 bases. CDR1 is MNHNY, CDR2 SVGAGI, per germline (reference sequence). The CDR3 is made up of 12 amino acids. CDR3: CASTPTGHGYTF. The CDR3 coding sequence is TGTGCCAGCACCCCGACAGGGCATGGCTACACCTTC.

V is TRBV14 and J is TRBJ2-7, with 7 bases identical to TRBD2. This CDR3 contains 15 residues. The V segment lost 3 bases and the J segment 5 bases; nucleotides outside the gene matches: 10. The V gene's germline CDR1 is SGHDN and CDR2 FVKESK. This chain's CDR3 is CASSQMSGIGDEQYF. DNA for the CDR3: TGTGCCAGCAGCCAGATGAGCGGGATAGGAGACGAGCAGTACTTC. Drawing the rest from reference TRBV14 and TRBJ2-7, the complete variable domain is EAGVTQFPSHSVIEKGQTVTLRCDPISGHDNLYWYRRVMGKEIKFLLHFVKESKQDESGMPNNRFLAERTGGTYSTLKVQPAELEDSGVYFCASSQMSGIGDEQYFGPGTRLTVT.

The chain is built from TRBV5-1 and TRBJ2-3; possibly TRBD2 for D (5 bases). The CDR3 loop spans 16 amino acids. The ends were cut back, 2 bases at V and 1 base at J, with 14 bases in the middle. Germline V gene data show CDR1 as SGHRS and CDR2 as YFSETQ. The CDR3 here is CASSLSPRTRTDTQYF. Written as DNA, the CDR3 is TGCGCCAGCAGCTTATCCCCACGGACTCGCACAGATACGCAGTATTTT.

The CDR3 DNA reads TGTGCCAGTGCCCGTGCGAACTATGGCTACACCTTC. This encodes CASARANYGYTF. The chain recombines TRBV19 with TRBJ1-2, with D unclear. The CDR3 sequence is 12 residues long. The germline CDR1 and CDR2 sequences are LNHDA and SQIVND (reference sequence). The V and J ends lost 8 bases and 2 bases respectively, with 9 bases between them. Full variable domain (rest looked up from reference TRBV19 and TRBJ1-2): DGGITQSPKYLFRKEGQNVTLSCEQNLNHDAMYWYRQDPGQGLRLIYYSQIVNDFQKGDIAEGYSVSREKKESFPLTVTSAQKNPTAFYLCASARANYGYTFGSGTRLTVV.

This clone is termed large. The chain employs TRBV7-9 and TRBJ1-6, with D perhaps TRBD1 (6 bases). The CDR3 contains 16 residues. The germline V gene has CDR1 SEHNR and CDR2 FQNEAQ (reference sequence). Trimming left V 7 bases short and J 7 bases short, with 20 bases between. CDR3 sequence reads: CASTFSRGIDNSPLHF. The CDR3 DNA sequence: TGTGCCAGCACCTTCAGCAGGGGTATAGACAATTCACCCCTCCACTTT. Using reference TRBV7-9 and TRBJ1-6 for the parts outside the CDR3, the full variable domain is DTGVSQNPRHKITKRGQNVTFRCDPISEHNRLYWYRQTLGQGPEFLTYFQNEAQLEKSRLLSDRFSAERPKGSFSTLEIQRTEQGDSAMYLCASTFSRGIDNSPLHFGNGTRLTVT.